A single T cell receptor (beta chain) is shown here with its context. Its antigen is not identified. The sample comes from a study of blood T cells in healthy people across ages. Background on the study: Researchers report that template switching captured about one barcoded beta molecule per two T cells. Notes on the study in general: Bulk PBMC profiling left naive and antigen-experienced comparisons inconclusive.

Primed by a sample-barcoded 5' primer and a J-beta primer mix, a second PCR proceeded for about 6 to 11 cycles. Every cDNA molecule carried a tag from a template-switch adaptor bearing 12 random nucleotides. TCRdb re-derived calls from the 5' RACE reads in MiXCR, one entry per CDR3 protein. Of approximately 900,000 distinct CDR3 sequences in the sample, roughly 43% were seen once. Researchers collected approximately 9.5 milliliters of peripheral blood from every single donor. Trimming at V came to 2 bases and at J to 2 bases, leaving 4 bases not matched to a gene. The CDR3 runs 15 residues. Germline values: CDR1 DFQATT, CDR2 SNEGSKA (reference sequence).

The rearrangement uses TRBV20-1 and TRBJ2-3; 10 bases fit TRBD2. The sequencing sample was made of blood. The source is a man aged 25 to 40 in good health. Here the CDR3 DNA reads TGCAGTGCTAGATTAGCGGGGGGCCTCACAGATACGCAGTATTTT. Its translation is CSARLAGGLTDTQYF.